The next 31 T cell receptor beta chains were all read from a single sample in a study of CD8 T cells in ankylosing spondylitis. TCRdb fed the 5' RACE reads into MiXCR, producing one record per CDR3 protein. The data show roughly 200,000 distinct CDR3 sequences, with 20% to 30% seen just once and about 7% held by the top ten. Sequencing used blood, either unsorted or a sorted T cell fraction (not recorded which). The receptor set was obtained from a male donor with ankylosing spondylitis or in good health (not recorded which).

This clonotype was recorded a few times. The chain carries TRBV18 and TRBJ2-7; possibly TRBD1 for D (6 bases). This CDR3 is built from 12 residues. Trimming removed 5 bases at V and 6 bases at J, with 11 bases between. Germline values: CDR1 KGHSH, CDR2 LQKENI. The CDR3 region has the DNA TGTGCCAGCTCAGCTACAGGGCCCGAGCAGTACTTC. Amino acid sequence: CASSATGPEQYF.

This clonotype has ten or more counts. The chain uses TRBV10-3 and TRBJ2-1, with D uncertain. The CDR3 spans 13 residues. Trimming removed 7 bases from V and 8 bases from J, with 15 bases in between. Germline V gives CDR1 ENHRY, CDR2 SYGVKD. The CDR3 DNA sequence: TGTGCCATCACCCAACGACCGCTTGATGAGCAGTTCTTC. Protein: CAITQRPLDEQFF.

The chain couples TRBV20-1 to TRBJ2-1; tentatively, D is TRBD1 or TRBD2 (5 bases each). This CDR3 has 11 residues. The ends were cut back, 1 base at V and 9 bases at J, with 7 bases in the middle. Germline lookup yields CDR1 DFQATT and CDR2 SNEGSKA (reference sequence). CDR3 sequence reads: CSARGDGEQFF. The CDR3 DNA reads as TGCAGTGCTAGAGGGGACGGTGAGCAGTTCTTC.

V gene TRBV4-3 combines with J gene TRBJ2-3, with D tentatively TRBD2 (6 bases). The CDR3 is 15 residues long. The V and J ends lost 4 bases and 0 bases respectively, with 11 bases between them. Germline V lookup: CDR1 LGHNA, CDR2 YSLEER. The CDR3 coding sequence is TGCGCCAGCAGCCCCATGCGGGGAAGCACAGATACGCAGTATTTT. Translated: CASSPMRGSTDTQYF.

The table lists this clonotype with many counts. The rearrangement links TRBV5-1 to TRBJ2-5, with D perhaps matching TRBD2 (6 bases). Trimming left V 4 bases short and J 5 bases short, with 30 bases between. There are 19 residues in the CDR3. Looked up from germline, CDR1 is SGHRS and CDR2 is YFSETQ. CDR3 protein: CASSGGTSWVSPEMETQYF. The CDR3 DNA reads as TGCGCCAGCAGCGGCGGGACGAGCTGGGTTAGCCCAGAGATGGAGACCCAGTACTTC.

There are many counts of this clonotype. This sequence joins TRBV7-6 and TRBJ2-5, with TRBD1 matching 8 bases. The V segment lost 8 bases and the J segment 5 bases; nucleotides outside the gene matches: 4. Germline CDR1 is SGHVS and CDR2 is FNYEAQ. CDR3 length equals 12 residues. CDR3 sequence (DNA): TGTGCCAGCCAGACAGGGGAGGAGACCCAGTACTTC. Its translation: CASQTGEETQYF.

This clonotype has only a few counts. The gene calls are TRBV29-1 and TRBJ2-1, with TRBD2 matching 10 bases. CDR3 size: 15 residues. CDR1 is SQVTM and CDR2 is ANQGSEA in the germline V gene. J was trimmed by 7 bases and V by 3 bases; bases with no gene match: 9. The CDR3 region is CSVEASGSKWNEQFF. The CDR3 DNA is TGCAGCGTTGAGGCTAGCGGGAGTAAGTGGAATGAGCAGTTCTTC.

CDR3: CASSDVRITASYEQYF. In DNA, the CDR3 is TGTGCCAGCAGTGACGTACGGATAACAGCGTCCTACGAGCAGTACTTC. The chain is built from TRBV6-1 and TRBJ2-7, with unresolved D. This CDR3 is built from 16 residues. V was pared by 3 bases and J by 1 base, with 16 bases between. Germline loops: CDR1 MNHNS, CDR2 SASEGT.

This clonotype came up many times. The V gene is TRBV25-1, the J gene TRBJ2-1, with D possibly called TRBD1 or TRBD2 (6 bases each). CDR1 and CDR2 (germline): MGHDK, SYGVNS. The CDR3 contains 13 residues. The V gene lost 6 bases and the J gene lost 9 bases, with 15 bases spanning the gap. The CDR3 sequence is CASSRGGGGEQFF. The DNA of the CDR3 is TGTGCCAGCAGCCGAGGAGGGGGAGGTGAGCAGTTCTTC.

This clonotype was counted a few times. The rearrangement uses TRBV15 and TRBJ1-2; no clear D. CDR1 and CDR2 (germline): LNHNV, YYDKDF (reference sequence). This CDR3 region has 12 residues. V was trimmed by 3 bases and J by 8 bases, leaving 10 bases between them. The CDR3 reads CATSSETGGYTF. The CDR3 DNA is TGTGCCACCAGCAGTGAAACGGGGGGCTACACCTTC.

The chain links TRBV3-1 to TRBJ2-4; tentatively, D is TRBD1 (5 bases). Germline CDR1 LGHDT, CDR2 YNNKEL (reference sequence). Trimming took off 1 base at V and 0 bases at J, with 10 bases between the two ends. The CDR3 sequence is 16 residues long. In nucleotides, the CDR3 is TGTGCCAGCAGCCAAGGCTTTGACAGAGCCAAAAACATTCAGTACTTC. Its translation: CASSQGFDRAKNIQYF.

The gene calls are TRBV4-2 and TRBJ2-6, with D possibly TRBD1 on 6 matching bases. From germline, CDR1 is LGHNA and CDR2 YNFKEQ. The CDR3 covers 20 residues. V was cut by 0 bases and J by 8 bases, with 26 bases left in between. DNA of the CDR3: TGTGCCAGCAGCCAAGACCGGAGCCGGGACAAGTATCTGGGGTCCAACGTCCTGACTTTC. Protein sequence: CASSQDRSRDKYLGSNVLTF.

This clonotype showed up many times. The rearrangement uses TRBV20-1 and TRBJ2-7; no clear D. V lost 4 bases to trimming and J lost 0 bases, with 16 bases between them. The CDR3 runs to 15 residues. Germline loops: CDR1 DFQATT, CDR2 SNEGSKA (reference sequence). As DNA, the CDR3 is TGCAGTGCTAACCCGGACGTGGGAAACTCCTACGAGCAGTACTTC. Protein product: CSANPDVGNSYEQYF.

The genes are TRBV10-2 and TRBJ2-1; the match to TRBD2 covers 8 bases. CDR1 is WSHSY and CDR2 is SAAADI in the germline V gene. The V segment lost 6 bases and the J segment 0 bases; nucleotides outside the gene matches: 1. CDR3 length: 14 amino acids. The CDR3 nucleotides read TGCGCCAGCAGAGGGACTAGCTCCTACAATGAGCAGTTCTTC. It translates to CASRGTSSYNEQFF.

The rearrangement joins TRBV5-1 to TRBJ2-1; 8 bases line up with TRBD2. After removal of 0 bases from V and 3 bases from J, the junction contained 5 bases not matched to a gene. Germline CDR1 reads SGHRS; CDR2 reads YFSETQ. This CDR3 comprises 16 residues. CDR3 amino acids: CASSLEIAGNYNEQFF. The CDR3 DNA follows: TGCGCCAGCAGCTTGGAGATAGCGGGGAACTACAATGAGCAGTTCTTC.

The V and J genes are TRBV20-1 and TRBJ2-3, with D uncertain. The CDR3 covers 14 residues. Per the germline V gene, CDR1 is DFQATT and CDR2 is SNEGSKA (reference sequence). Deletions cut 6 bases from V and 4 bases from J, with 17 bases between. CDR3 bases: TGCAGTGCCCGCACCCCGGACGGACCAGATACGCAGTATTTT. Translating gives CSARTPDGPDTQYF.

Only a few counts were recorded for this clonotype. The J gene is TRBJ2-1, the V gene TRBV6-1, with 7 positions matching TRBD2. CDR1 and CDR2 (germline): MNHNS, SASEGT. There are 16 residues in the CDR3. V was clipped by 7 bases and J by 0 bases; unmatched bases: 9. In DNA form, the CDR3 reads TGTGCCAGCACCTTAGGGAGGGGCAGCTCCTACAATGAGCAGTTCTTC. It encodes CASTLGRGSSYNEQFF.

J is TRBJ1-4 and V is TRBV12-3 or TRBV12-4; tentatively, D is TRBD1 (5 bases). The CDR3 totals 13 residues. V was clipped by 2 bases and J by 11 bases, with 12 bases between them. The CDR3 coding sequence is TGTGCCAGCAGTTTAAATGGAGAGGGGAAACTGTTTTTT. This gives the protein CASSLNGEGKLFF.

At least ten counts were recorded for this clonotype. The chain is built from TRBV5-6 and TRBJ2-3; D tentatively fits TRBD1 or TRBD2 (5 bases each). This CDR3 is built from 16 residues. V lost 0 bases and J lost 6, with 17 bases in between. The germline CDR1 and CDR2 sequences are SGHDT and YYEEEE. CDR3 in amino acids: CASSLVGTQTEDTQYF. The CDR3 DNA reads as TGTGCCAGCAGCTTGGTAGGGACGCAGACCGAGGATACGCAGTATTTT.

In its sample, this clonotype was seen many times. This chain joins TRBV18 and TRBJ2-5, with a possible D match to TRBD1 (6 bases). The CDR3 loop spans 13 amino acids. Deletions cut 6 bases from V and 4 bases from J, with 12 bases between. Germline CDR1 and CDR2: KGHSH and LQKENI. The CDR3 DNA follows: TGTGCCAGCTCGACGGACAGCCTAGAGACCCAGTACTTC. Translation gives CASSTDSLETQYF.

This clonotype was counted many times. The chain uses TRBV19 and TRBJ1-5, with D unclear. The CDR3 length is 14 residues. The germline V gene encodes CDR1 LNHDA and CDR2 SQIVND (reference sequence). V lost 8 bases and J lost 0, with 11 bases in between. CDR3 DNA sequence: TGTGCCAGTGGCTGGCAGAATAGCAATCAGCCCCAGCATTTT. It is translated as CASGWQNSNQPQHF. Looking up the rest from reference TRBV19 and TRBJ1-5 gives the full variable domain: DGGITQSPKYLFRKEGQNVTLSCEQNLNHDAMYWYRQDPGQGLRLIYYSQIVNDFQKGDIAEGYSVSREKKESFPLTVTSAQKNPTAFYLCASGWQNSNQPQHFGDGTRLSIL.

The table lists this clonotype with many counts. The genes are TRBV28 and TRBJ2-1, with D perhaps assigned TRBD1 or TRBD2 (5 bases each). The germline CDR1 and CDR2 sequences are MDHEN and SYDVKM. The CDR3 sequence is 13 residues long. V lost 8 bases and J lost 12, with 20 bases in between. The CDR3 DNA reads TGTGCCAGCCTACTAATCGCCGGGACCAGGCAGTTCTTC. Protein: CASLLIAGTRQFF. Variable domain in full (rest from reference TRBV28 and TRBJ2-1): DVKVTQSSRYLVKRTGEKVFLECVQDMDHENMFWYRQDPGLGLRLIYFSYDVKMKEKGDIPEGYSVSREKKERFSLILESASTNQTSMYLCASLLIAGTRQFFGPGTRLTVL.

This clonotype has ten or more counts. This chain uses TRBV25-1 with TRBJ2-1; 13 positions agree with TRBD2. The CDR3 loop spans 17 amino acids. The ends lost 3 bases at V and 5 bases at J; junction bases unmatched: 7. In germline, CDR1 is MGHDK, CDR2 SYGVNS. The CDR3 DNA is TGTGCCAGCAGTGACCTTCGGACTAGCGGGAGCCACAATGAGCAGTTCTTC. Translation gives CASSDLRTSGSHNEQFF.

This clonotype has a handful of counts. The J gene is TRBJ2-5, the V gene TRBV20-1; no firm D call. CDR1 and CDR2 (germline): DFQATT, SNEGSKA (reference sequence). The germline V and J ends were trimmed by 0 bases and 2 bases, with 7 bases remaining between them. The CDR3 totals 13 residues. Here the CDR3 DNA reads TGCAGTGCTAGAGATCCCAGACAAGAGACCCAGTACTTC. Residues: CSARDPRQETQYF.

This clonotype was counted at least ten times. This chain links TRBV27 with TRBJ2-5, with TRBD2 matching 7 bases. This CDR3 region has 12 residues. CDR1 and CDR2 (germline): MNHEY, SMNVEV (reference sequence). V was clipped by 5 bases and J by 9 bases; unmatched bases: 6. The CDR3 here is CASSPDLAAQYF. CDR3 bases: TGTGCCAGCAGTCCCGATCTAGCGGCCCAGTACTTC.

This clonotype came up many times. The V call is TRBV20-1, the J call TRBJ2-1; D remains ambiguous. V lost 4 bases, J lost 0 bases, and 7 bases lay in between. The CDR3 runs to 13 residues. Germline V gene data show CDR1 as DFQATT and CDR2 as SNEGSKA (reference sequence). CDR3 DNA sequence: TGCAGTGCTAAGCGTCCCTCCTACAATGAGCAGTTCTTC. As protein: CSAKRPSYNEQFF.

The chain links TRBV15 to TRBJ2-7, with D unclear. The germline V gene has CDR1 LNHNV and CDR2 YYDKDF (reference sequence). The germline V and J ends were trimmed by 5 bases and 3 bases, with 14 bases remaining between them. The CDR3 loop spans 14 amino acids. The CDR3 bases are TGTGCCACCAGCTCCCGGTCTGCCGGCTACGAGCAGTACTTC. It specifies CATSSRSAGYEQYF.

The sample holds one count of this clonotype. The V and J genes are TRBV20-1 and TRBJ2-5; TRBD2 matches at 15 bases. The CDR3 has 16 amino acids. The germline V gene encodes CDR1 DFQATT and CDR2 SNEGSKA (reference sequence). Trimming cost V 3 bases and J 1 base; bases outside gene matches: 3. Written as DNA, the CDR3 is TGCAGTGCTAGTGGGACTAGCGGGAGGAGCCAAGAGACCCAGTACTTC. Amino acids: CSASGTSGRSQETQYF.

This clonotype was seen many times. V usage is TRBV7-2 and J usage is TRBJ2-5, with D possibly TRBD2 on 5 matching bases. The ends were cut back, 6 bases at V and 4 bases at J, with 15 bases in the middle. CDR3 length: 14 residues. Germline CDR1 SGHTA, CDR2 FQGNSA. The DNA of the CDR3 is TGTGCCAGCAGGCAGACCAGCGGTGGAGAGACCCAGTACTTC. It specifies CASRQTSGGETQYF.

At least ten counts were recorded for this clonotype. The CDR3 region has the DNA TGCGCCAGCAGCGTTATGGAGAGCTCCTACAATGAGCAGTTCTTC. Protein product: CASSVMESSYNEQFF. The chain uses TRBV5-1 and TRBJ2-1, with D unresolved. CDR1 and CDR2 (germline): SGHRS, YFSETQ. The length of the CDR3 is 15 residues. Trimming cost V 4 bases and J 0 bases, with 11 bases left between them.

In this sample, this clonotype turned up a few times. The chain is built from TRBV10-3 and TRBJ2-3; maybe TRBD1 (5 bases). V lost 4 bases, J lost 0 bases, and 5 bases lay in between. The V gene's germline CDR1 is ENHRY and CDR2 SYGVKD. This CDR3 comprises 13 residues. CDR3 bases: TGTGCCATCAGTGGGGGCAGCACAGATACGCAGTATTTT. This encodes CAISGGSTDTQYF.